A selection of T cell receptor beta chains follows, all from one sample in a study of T cells in Graves' hyperthyroidism and ophthalmopathy. TCRdb redid the calling of the multiplex PCR reads with MiXCR, one entry per CDR3 protein. The profile covers about 180,000 distinct CDR3 sequences, with about a sixth appearing a single time and 29% taken by the ten largest. Sequencing was carried out using blood. The receptors were gathered from a woman aged 45-65 years with Graves' hyperthyroidism. Both conserved end residues are part of each CDR3. A D gene is named only where the DNA matches it firmly. Not every row has a clone size; where given, it reads once, few, many or a size class.

TRBV19	TRBJ1-1	many	.	CASKHENTEAFF	TGTGCCAGTAAGCACGAGAACACTGAAGCTTTCTTT
TRBV6-1	TRBJ2-6	many	.	CASTTGRAGANVLTF	TGTGCCAGCACTACAGGTCGTGCTGGGGCCAACGTCCTGACTTTC
TRBV7-8	TRBJ1-1	many	.	CASSFGGANTEAFF	TGTGCCAGCAGCTTTGGGGGGGCGAACACTGAAGCTTTCTTT
TRBV6-1	TRBJ2-2	many	.	CASSALDSTGELFF	TGTGCCAGCAGTGCCCTGGACTCCACCGGGGAGCTGTTTTTT
TRBV28	TRBJ1-5	.	.	CASSLVFNQPQHF	TGTGCCAGCAGTTTGGTGTTCAATCAGCCCCAGCATTTT
TRBV15	TRBJ1-5	many	.	CATCETMRGNQPQHF	TGTGCCACCTGTGAGACCATGAGAGGCAATCAGCCCCAGCATTTT
TRBV6-1	TRBJ1-2	many	TRBD1	CASSPRRDSYGYTF	TGTGCCAGCAGCCCGCGCCGGGACAGCTATGGCTACACCTTC
TRBV5-5	TRBJ2-2	few	.	CASSYGLNTNTGELFF	TGTGCCAGCAGCTACGGACTGAATACGAACACCGGGGAGCTGTTTTTT
TRBV27	TRBJ2-7	many	.	CASSLSPRVGDEQYF	TGTGCCAGCAGTTTAAGCCCCAGGGTAGGGGACGAGCAGTACTTC
TRBV6-2/TRBV6-3	TRBJ1-2	few	.	CASSPRVNYGYTF	TGTGCCAGCAGCCCACGGGTGAACTATGGCTACACCTTC